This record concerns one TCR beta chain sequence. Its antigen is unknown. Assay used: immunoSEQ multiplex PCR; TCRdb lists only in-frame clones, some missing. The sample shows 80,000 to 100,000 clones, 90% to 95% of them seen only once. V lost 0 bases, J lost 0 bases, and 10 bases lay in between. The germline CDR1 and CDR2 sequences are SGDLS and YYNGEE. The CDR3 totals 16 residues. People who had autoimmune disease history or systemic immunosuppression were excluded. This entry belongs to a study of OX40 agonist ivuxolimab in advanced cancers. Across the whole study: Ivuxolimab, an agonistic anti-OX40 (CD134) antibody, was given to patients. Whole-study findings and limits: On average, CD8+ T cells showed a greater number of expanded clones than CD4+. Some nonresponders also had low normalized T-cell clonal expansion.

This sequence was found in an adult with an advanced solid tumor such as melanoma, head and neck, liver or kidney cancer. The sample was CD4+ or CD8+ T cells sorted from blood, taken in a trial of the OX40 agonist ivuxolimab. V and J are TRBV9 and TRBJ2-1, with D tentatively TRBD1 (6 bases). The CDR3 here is CASSVGQASSYNEQFF. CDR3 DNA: TGTGCCAGCAGCGTAGGACAGGCCAGCTCCTACAATGAGCAGTTCTTC.